The clone carrying this TCR beta chain was observed a few times. The sample is drawn from a study of molecular identifiers for immune sequencing clone quantification. TCRdb passed the PCR reads through MiXCR, listing each CDR3 protein once. Found here are 88,000 or so distinct CDR3 sequences, 20% to 25% of them singletons; the top ten hold around 1.1%. This TCR was recovered from a human donor in good health. Some libraries in this study had Jurkat cell RNA spiked in. Sequenced material: naive CD8+ T cells from blood, with Jurkat cell RNA spiked in. Subset defined: FACS-sorted CD8+CD4-CCR7+CD45RA+ naive T cells.

This chain's CDR3 is CASSQQGGGNTEAFF. CDR3 DNA sequence: TGCGCCAGCAGCCAACAAGGGGGGGGGAACACTGAAGCTTTCTTT. The chain couples TRBV4-1 to TRBJ1-1, with D maybe TRBD1 (6 bases). This CDR3 has 15 amino acids. Germline V gene data show CDR1 as MGHRA and CDR2 as YSYEKL. The germline V and J ends were trimmed by 2 bases and 1 base, with 11 bases remaining between them.